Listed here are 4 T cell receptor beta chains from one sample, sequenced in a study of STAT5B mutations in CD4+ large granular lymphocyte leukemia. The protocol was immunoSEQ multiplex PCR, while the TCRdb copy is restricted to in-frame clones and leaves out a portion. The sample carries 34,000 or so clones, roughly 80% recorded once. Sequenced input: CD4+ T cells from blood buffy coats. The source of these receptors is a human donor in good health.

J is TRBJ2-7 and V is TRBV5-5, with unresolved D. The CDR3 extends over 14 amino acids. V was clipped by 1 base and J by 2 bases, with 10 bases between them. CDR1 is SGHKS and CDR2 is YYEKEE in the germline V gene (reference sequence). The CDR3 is CASSLSSNTYEQYF. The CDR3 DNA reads TGTGCCAGCAGCTTGTCATCCAATACCTACGAGCAGTACTTC. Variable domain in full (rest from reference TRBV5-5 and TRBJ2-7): DAGVTQSPTHLIKTRGQQVTLRCSPISGHKSVSWYQQVLGQGPQFIFQYYEKEERGRGNFPDRFSARQFPNYSSELNVNALLLGDSALYLCASSLSSNTYEQYFGPGTRLTVT.

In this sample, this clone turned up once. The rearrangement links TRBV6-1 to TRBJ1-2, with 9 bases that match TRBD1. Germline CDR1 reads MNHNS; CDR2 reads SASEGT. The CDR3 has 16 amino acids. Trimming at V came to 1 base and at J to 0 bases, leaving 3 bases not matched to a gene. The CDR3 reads CASSEGTGATNYGYTF. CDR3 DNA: TGTGCCAGCAGTGAAGGGACAGGGGCTACTAACTATGGCTACACCTTC.

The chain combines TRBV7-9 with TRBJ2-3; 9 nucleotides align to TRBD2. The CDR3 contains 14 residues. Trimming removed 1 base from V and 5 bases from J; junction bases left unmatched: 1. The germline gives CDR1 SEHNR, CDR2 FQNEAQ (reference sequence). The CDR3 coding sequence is TGTGCCAGCAGCTTAGGGCGGGGGGGAGATACGCAGTATTTT. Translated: CASSLGRGGDTQYF.

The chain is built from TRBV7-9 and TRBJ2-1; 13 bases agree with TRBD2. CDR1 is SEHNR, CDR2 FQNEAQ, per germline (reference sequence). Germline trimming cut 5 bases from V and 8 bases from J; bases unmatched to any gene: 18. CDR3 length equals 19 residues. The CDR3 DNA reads TGTGCCAGCAGCGCGTATGCCCCCCGACTAGCGGGAGGCTGGGATGAGCAGTTCTTC. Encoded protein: CASSAYAPRLAGGWDEQFF. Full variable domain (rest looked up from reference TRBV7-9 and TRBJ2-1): DTGVSQNPRHKITKRGQNVTFRCDPISEHNRLYWYRQTLGQGPEFLTYFQNEAQLEKSRLLSDRFSAERPKGSFSTLEIQRTEQGDSAMYLCASSAYAPRLAGGWDEQFFGPGTRLTVL.